This T cell receptor (beta chain) is drawn from a study of T cell changes during pregnancy in multiple sclerosis. This clone showed up just once. The CDR3 extends over 14 amino acids. Between the trimmed V and J ends, which lost 7 bases and 0 bases, there was a span of 12 bases. The germline gives CDR1 SEHNR, CDR2 FQNEAQ (reference sequence). TCRdb's table, derived via immunoSEQ multiplex PCR, lists solely in-frame clones and lacks some. This table holds 14,000 to 15,000 clones, approximately 83% found once. V gene TRBV7-9 combines with J gene TRBJ1-1, with D hard to call. The TCR originated in a female donor with multiple sclerosis, enrolled in a pregnancy study. Here the sequenced sample was CD8+ T cells from peripheral blood mononuclear cells, taken in the first trimester of pregnancy. This chain's CDR3 is CASTSGGMNTEAFF. For the CDR3, the DNA is TGTGCCAGCACCTCGGGAGGGATGAACACTGAAGCTTTCTTT.